This T cell receptor (beta chain) was retrieved from a study of breast tumors, draining lymph nodes, adjacent tissues. This clonotype showed up many times. Samples came from axillary lymph nodes draining the breast cancer. TCRdb passed the multiplex PCR reads through MiXCR, listing each CDR3 protein once. The sample yields approximately 200,000 distinct CDR3 sequences, 25% to 40% seen once. This TCR derives from a female donor with breast cancer. Some clones in this sample may be carry-over from other donors' samples. Sequenced sample: axillary lymph node tissue.

CDR3 sequence reads: CASTFTSGSFYEQYF. Here the CDR3 DNA reads TGTGCCAGCACCTTCACTAGCGGGAGTTTCTACGAGCAGTACTTC. The chain combines TRBV7-2 with TRBJ2-7; 11 nucleotides agree with TRBD2. CDR3 length: 15 amino acids. The J segment lost 3 bases and the V segment lost 7 bases, leaving 8 bases of the junction unmatched. Germline CDR1 and CDR2: SGHTA and FQGNSA.